The present T cell receptor (beta chain) was sequenced within a study of read filtering for tumor transcriptome and immune sequencing. About the research overall: Mean patient age was roughly 66 years, range roughly 45 to 85; over 16 male, 11 to 15 female.

With regard to this clonotype: Its target is unknown.

Molecular barcoded adaptors covering alpha/delta and beta/gamma chains were used on roughly 400 ng RNA. TCRdb passed the reads through MiXCR, listing each CDR3 protein once. The table records around 500 distinct CDR3 sequences, about four fifths of them present only once. Notes on the study in general: The CD138-negative fraction was mixed bone marrow immune cells, not pure T cells.

The V gene lost 5 bases and the J gene lost 2 bases, with 18 bases spanning the gap. Germline assignment: CDR1 SQVTM and CDR2 ANQGSEA. The CDR3 spans 16 residues. V usage is TRBV29-1 and J usage is TRBJ2-2, with a weak D call TRBD2 (5 bases). The material sequenced was a population of CD138-negative cells sorted from bone marrow. This TCR was sampled from a donor at least 40 years old with multiple myeloma. This table probably holds off-target reads from a library built for another chain. The CDR3 nucleotides read TGCAGCGTTTCACGTCTGGGAGCGGAAAACACCGGGGAGCTGTTTTTT. Its translation is CSVSRLGAENTGELFF.